Below, 22 T cell receptor beta chains from the same sample are listed, as sequenced in a study of blood T cell repertoires in COVID-19. The assay was immunoSEQ multiplex PCR, and TCRdb's table has in-frame clones only and misses some. The sample carries about 320,000 clones, about 84% recorded once. Source material: peripheral blood. All receptors derive from a woman in her fifties or sixties with acute or convalescent COVID-19.

The rearrangement joins TRBV20-1 to TRBJ2-7; weak D call: TRBD1 (6 bases). CDR1 and CDR2 (germline): DFQATT, SNEGSKA (reference sequence). The CDR3 is made up of 12 amino acids. Trimming pared 3 bases from V and 3 bases from J, leaving 9 bases between. The CDR3, as DNA: TGCAGTGCTAGTGTACAGGGCTACGAGCAGTACTTC. This codes for CSASVQGYEQYF.

In DNA, the CDR3 is TGTGCTAGTGGTTTGGCTAGACAGGGATATGGCTACACCTTC. This codes for CASGLARQGYGYTF. The V gene is TRBV12-5, the J gene TRBJ1-2; TRBD1 matches at 7 bases. The CDR3 loop spans 14 amino acids. Germline CDR1 is LGHNT and CDR2 is FRNRAP. The J segment lost 5 bases and the V segment lost 1 base, leaving 4 bases of the junction unmatched.

This chain connects TRBV27 to TRBJ1-6; no firm D call. The V end was cut by 1 base, the J end by 11 bases, with 9 bases between. The CDR3 spans 13 residues. Germline CDR1 is MNHEY and CDR2 is SMNVEV (reference sequence). The DNA for the CDR3 is TGTGCCAGCAGTTTATGGGAGGTGACACCCCTCCACTTT. The encoded protein is CASSLWEVTPLHF.

V and J are TRBV3-1 (or the pseudogene TRBV3-2) and TRBJ2-5, with TRBD2 matching 11 bases. This CDR3 is 16 amino acids long. Trimming at V came to 2 bases and at J to 4 bases, leaving 6 bases not matched to a gene. CDR1 is LGHDT, CDR2 YNNKEL, per germline (reference sequence). CDR3 DNA sequence: TGTGCCAGCAGCCAATCCACTAGCGGGAGTAGAGAGACCCAGTACTTC. This sequence encodes CASSQSTSGSRETQYF.

The V call is TRBV27, the J call TRBJ2-7; no reliable D call. With 4 bases removed from V and 3 bases from J, the gap between germline ends came to 4 bases. The CDR3 sequence is 11 residues long. Germline V gene lookup returns CDR1 MNHEY and CDR2 SMNVEV (reference sequence). The CDR3 sequence is CASSSGYEQYF. The CDR3 DNA sequence: TGTGCCAGCAGTTCCGGCTACGAGCAGTACTTC.

The V call is TRBV6-4, the J call TRBJ1-1, with D perhaps matching TRBD1 (6 bases). Trimming stripped 4 bases from V and 0 bases from J, with 9 bases between. CDR3 size: 14 residues. Germline V gives CDR1 MRHNA, CDR2 SNTAGT. The CDR3: CASSAGGLNTEAFF. The CDR3 DNA reads TGTGCCAGCAGTGCCGGGGGGCTGAACACTGAAGCTTTCTTT.

The chain employs TRBV2 and TRBJ1-1; 10 bases are a match to TRBD1. J was trimmed by 3 bases and V by 7 bases; bases with no gene match: 5. The CDR3 length is 14 residues. Germline CDR1 reads SNHLY; CDR2 reads FYNNEI. CDR3 residues: CASKRQGADTEAFF. As DNA, the CDR3 is TGTGCCAGCAAACGACAGGGGGCGGACACTGAAGCTTTCTTT.

This rearrangement joins TRBV4-2 to TRBJ2-5; perhaps TRBD2 as D (5 bases). V lost 3 bases to trimming and J lost 4 bases, with 12 bases between them. The CDR3 is made up of 14 amino acids. The germline V gene encodes CDR1 LGHNA and CDR2 YNFKEQ. The chain's CDR3 is CASSHNRRGETQYF. The CDR3 coding sequence is TGTGCCAGCAGCCACAACAGACGGGGAGAGACCCAGTACTTC.

The chain employs TRBV25-1 and TRBJ2-1; weak D call: TRBD2 (5 bases). V lost 3 bases and J 10 bases, leaving 16 bases between the germline ends. This CDR3 contains 14 residues. The germline V gene has CDR1 MGHDK and CDR2 SYGVNS. The CDR3 here is CASSERTATGEQFF. Here the CDR3 DNA reads TGTGCCAGCAGTGAGCGGACCGCCACGGGGGAGCAGTTCTTC.

The chain is built from TRBV7-2 and TRBJ1-5, with D uncertain. Germline V CDR1 and CDR2: SGHTA, FQGNSA. This CDR3 has 15 residues. The V end was cut by 1 base, the J end by 3 bases, with 10 bases between. The CDR3 sequence is CASSLVGVINQPQHF. As DNA, the CDR3 is TGTGCCAGCAGCTTAGTCGGGGTTATCAATCAGCCCCAGCATTTT.

The gene calls are TRBV18 and TRBJ1-2, with D possibly matching TRBD1 (6 bases). V was trimmed by 8 bases and J by 2 bases, leaving 12 bases between them. This CDR3 region has 13 residues. Looked up from germline, CDR1 is KGHSH and CDR2 is LQKENI. The CDR3 region is CASQGTPNYGYTF. In DNA, the CDR3 is TGTGCCAGCCAGGGGACGCCGAACTATGGCTACACCTTC.

The chain employs TRBV29-1 and TRBJ1-1; D not certain. The ends were cut back, 5 bases at V and 6 bases at J, with 13 bases in the middle. CDR3 length: 12 residues. Germline CDR1 is SQVTM and CDR2 is ANQGSEA. CDR3 region: CSVLPGEAEAFF. For the CDR3, the DNA is TGCAGCGTTCTCCCCGGGGAGGCTGAAGCTTTCTTT.

The rearrangement uses TRBV4-1 and TRBJ2-1; TRBD2 matches at 11 bases. CDR1 and CDR2 (germline): MGHRA, YSYEKL. The CDR3 contains 16 residues. With 7 bases clipped from V and 9 bases from J, the junction kept 14 bases outside the gene matches. The CDR3 sequence: CASTTPVAGGTLEQFF. The CDR3 DNA follows: TGCGCCAGCACAACCCCGGTAGCGGGAGGGACGCTTGAGCAGTTCTTC.

Only a few counts were recorded for this clone. The rearrangement joins TRBV7-6 to TRBJ2-1, with D perhaps TRBD2 (6 bases). The V and J ends lost 5 bases and 4 bases respectively, with 15 bases between them. This CDR3 region has 15 residues. Germline V CDR1 and CDR2: SGHVS, FNYEAQ. The CDR3 nucleotides read TGTGCCAGCAGCACACGTTGGGGGACTTACAATGAGCAGTTCTTC. It codes for CASSTRWGTYNEQFF.

This clone was observed once. The J gene is TRBJ1-1, the V gene TRBV5-4; D is uncertain. The V gene lost 4 bases and the J gene lost 5 bases, with 18 bases spanning the gap. Germline loops: CDR1 SGHNT, CDR2 YYREEE (reference sequence). The CDR3 is made up of 15 amino acids. This CDR3 is CASSPGALGGTEAFF. The CDR3, as DNA: TGTGCCAGCAGCCCGGGTGCATTGGGAGGTACTGAAGCTTTCTTT.

The V gene is TRBV6-5, the J gene TRBJ2-3, with 7 positions matching TRBD1. Germline CDR1 is MNHEY and CDR2 is SVGAGI. The CDR3 contains 15 residues. After removal of 2 bases from V and 0 bases from J, the junction contained 2 bases not matched to a gene. CDR3 nucleotides: TGTGCCAGCAGTTACGGGACAGCGAGCACAGATACGCAGTATTTT. Translated: CASSYGTASTDTQYF.

V is TRBV4-2 and J is TRBJ1-2, with TRBD1 matching over 7 bases. V trimming: 2 bases; J trimming: 10 bases; junction bases outside the gene matches: 13. Germline lookup yields CDR1 LGHNA and CDR2 YNFKEQ. The CDR3 is 15 amino acids. The CDR3 region is CASSQPQQGYSTYTF. CDR3 nucleotide sequence: TGTGCCAGCAGCCAACCTCAACAGGGGTACTCGACCTACACCTTC.

Only one count was recorded for this clone. The chain is built from TRBV6-6 and TRBJ1-1; weak D call: TRBD1 (5 bases). The CDR3 spans 15 residues. V was shortened by 2 bases and J by 1 base, with 11 bases between the two germline ends. Germline V CDR1 and CDR2: MNHNY, SVGAGI (reference sequence). This CDR3 reads CASSYTQTGNTEAFF. CDR3 in DNA: TGTGCCAGCAGTTACACCCAAACAGGGAACACTGAAGCTTTCTTT.

This rearrangement joins TRBV9 to TRBJ2-1; 11 bases are shared with TRBD2. J lost 8 bases, V lost 0 bases, and 13 bases had no gene match. CDR3 length: 18 residues. Germline V gives CDR1 SGDLS, CDR2 YYNGEE. CDR3 coding DNA: TGTGCCAGCAGCGTAGGTAGCGGGAGGGCCTCCGAGGTAGATGAGCAGTTCTTC. It encodes CASSVGSGRASEVDEQFF.

V gene TRBV6-4 combines with J gene TRBJ1-6, with D tentatively TRBD1 (6 bases). Per germline, CDR1 MRHNA and CDR2 SNTAGT. This CDR3 has 13 residues. Trimming shortened V by 8 bases and J by 8 bases, and 13 bases separated the two germline ends. This CDR3 reads CASSQGYDSPLHF. CDR3 DNA sequence: TGTGCCAGCTCCCAGGGGTATGATTCACCCCTCCACTTT.

J is TRBJ2-6 and V is TRBV10-3, with a tentative D call TRBD2 (5 bases). Germline lookup yields CDR1 ENHRY and CDR2 SYGVKD. The CDR3 has 16 amino acids. The ends were cut back, 2 bases at V and 3 bases at J, with 11 bases in the middle. The CDR3 spells CAISEPRVDGANVLTF. Here the CDR3 DNA reads TGTGCCATCAGTGAGCCGAGGGTCGATGGGGCCAACGTCCTGACTTTC.

The rearrangement uses TRBV7-6 and TRBJ2-1, with 7 bases identical to TRBD2. This CDR3 has 15 residues. CDR1 and CDR2 from the germline V gene are SGHVS and FNYEAQ. V lost 1 base to trimming and J lost 9 bases; unmatched junction nucleotides: 9. CDR3 sequence: CASSLVAGDSGEQFF. CDR3 nucleotide sequence: TGTGCCAGCAGCTTAGTAGCGGGTGACTCGGGTGAGCAGTTCTTC.